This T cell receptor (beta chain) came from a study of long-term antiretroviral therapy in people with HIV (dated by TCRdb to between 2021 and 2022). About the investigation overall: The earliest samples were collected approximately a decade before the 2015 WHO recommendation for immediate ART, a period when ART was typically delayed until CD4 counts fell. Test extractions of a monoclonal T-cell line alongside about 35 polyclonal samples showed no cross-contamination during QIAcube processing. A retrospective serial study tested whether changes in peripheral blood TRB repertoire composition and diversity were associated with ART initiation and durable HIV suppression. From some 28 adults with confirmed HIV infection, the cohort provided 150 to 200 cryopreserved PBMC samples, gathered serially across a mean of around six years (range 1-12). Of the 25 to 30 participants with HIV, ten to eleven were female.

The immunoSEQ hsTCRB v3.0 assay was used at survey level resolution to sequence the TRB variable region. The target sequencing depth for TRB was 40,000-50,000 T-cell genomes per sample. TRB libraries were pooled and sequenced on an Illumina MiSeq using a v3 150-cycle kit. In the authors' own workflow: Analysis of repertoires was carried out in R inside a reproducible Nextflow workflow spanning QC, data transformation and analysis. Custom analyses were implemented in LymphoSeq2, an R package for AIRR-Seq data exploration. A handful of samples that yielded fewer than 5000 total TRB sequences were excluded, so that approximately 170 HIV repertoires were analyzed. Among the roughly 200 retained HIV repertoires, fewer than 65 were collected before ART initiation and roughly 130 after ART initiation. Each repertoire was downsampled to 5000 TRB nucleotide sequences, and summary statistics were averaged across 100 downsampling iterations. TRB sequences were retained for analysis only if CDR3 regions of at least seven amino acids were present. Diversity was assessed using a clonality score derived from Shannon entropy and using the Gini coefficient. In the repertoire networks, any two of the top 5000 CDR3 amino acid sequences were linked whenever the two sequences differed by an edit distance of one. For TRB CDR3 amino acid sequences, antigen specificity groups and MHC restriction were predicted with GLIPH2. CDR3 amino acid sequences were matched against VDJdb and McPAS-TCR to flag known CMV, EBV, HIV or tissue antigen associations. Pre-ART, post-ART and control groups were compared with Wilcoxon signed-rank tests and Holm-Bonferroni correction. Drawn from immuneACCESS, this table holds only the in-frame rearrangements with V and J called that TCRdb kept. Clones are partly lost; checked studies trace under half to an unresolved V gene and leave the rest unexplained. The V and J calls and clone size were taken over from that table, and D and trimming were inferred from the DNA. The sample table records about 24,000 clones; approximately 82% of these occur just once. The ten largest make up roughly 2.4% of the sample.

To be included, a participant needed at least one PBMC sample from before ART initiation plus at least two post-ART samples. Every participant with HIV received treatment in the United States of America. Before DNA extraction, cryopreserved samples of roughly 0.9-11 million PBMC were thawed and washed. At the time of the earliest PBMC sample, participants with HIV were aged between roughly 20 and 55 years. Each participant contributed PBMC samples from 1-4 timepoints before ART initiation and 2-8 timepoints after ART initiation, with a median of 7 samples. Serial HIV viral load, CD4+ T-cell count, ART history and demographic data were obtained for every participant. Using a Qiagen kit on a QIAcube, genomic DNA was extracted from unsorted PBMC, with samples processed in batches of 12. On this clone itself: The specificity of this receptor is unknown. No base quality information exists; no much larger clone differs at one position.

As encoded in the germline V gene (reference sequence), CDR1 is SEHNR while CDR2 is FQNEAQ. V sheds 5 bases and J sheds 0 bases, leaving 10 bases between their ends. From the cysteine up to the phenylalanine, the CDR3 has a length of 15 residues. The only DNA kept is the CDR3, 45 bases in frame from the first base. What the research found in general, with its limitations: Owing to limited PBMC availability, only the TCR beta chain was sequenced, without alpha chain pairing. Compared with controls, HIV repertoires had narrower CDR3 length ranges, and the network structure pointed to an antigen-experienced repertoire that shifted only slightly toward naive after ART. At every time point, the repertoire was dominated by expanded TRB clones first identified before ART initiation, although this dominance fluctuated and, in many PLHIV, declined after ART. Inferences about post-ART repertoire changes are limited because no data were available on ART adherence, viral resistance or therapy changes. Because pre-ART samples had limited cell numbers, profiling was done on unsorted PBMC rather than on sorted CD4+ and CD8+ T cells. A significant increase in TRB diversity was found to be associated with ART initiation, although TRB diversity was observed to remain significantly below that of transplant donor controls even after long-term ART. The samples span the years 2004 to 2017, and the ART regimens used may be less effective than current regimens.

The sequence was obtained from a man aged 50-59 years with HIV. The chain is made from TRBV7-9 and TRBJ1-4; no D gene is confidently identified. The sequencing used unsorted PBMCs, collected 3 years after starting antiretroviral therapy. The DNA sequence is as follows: TGTGCCAGCAGCCCCTCCCTTGCAACTAATGAAAAACTGTTTTTT. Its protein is CASSPSLATNEKLFF. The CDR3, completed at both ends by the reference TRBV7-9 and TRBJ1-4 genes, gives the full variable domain DTGVSQNPRHKITKRGQNVTFRCDPISEHNRLYWYRQTLGQGPEFLTYFQNEAQLEKSRLLSDRFSAERPKGSFSTLEIQRTEQGDSAMYLCASSPSLATNEKLFFGSGTQLSVL.